A single sample is the source of the 8 T cell receptor beta chains below, sequenced in a study of blood T cell repertoires in COVID-19. TCRdb's table, derived via immunoSEQ multiplex PCR, lists solely in-frame clones and lacks some. The repertoire includes about 22,000 clones, about 89% of them detected once, and about 25% sits in the top ten. The sequenced sample was peripheral blood. The receptors shown here come from a human donor with active COVID-19. The donor label of this sample is uncertain.

This clone was seen a few times. The chain combines TRBV5-4 with TRBJ2-3; weak D call: TRBD1 (5 bases). Germline assignment: CDR1 SGHNT and CDR2 YYREEE (reference sequence). The CDR3 runs to 14 residues. V was trimmed by 1 base and J by 1 base, leaving 7 bases between them. The CDR3 DNA reads as TGTGCCAGCAGCTTGATACAGGGCACAGATACGCAGTATTTT. Translated: CASSLIQGTDTQYF.

This sequence joins TRBV11-3 and TRBJ2-1, with TRBD2 identical over 7 bases. Trimming removed 0 bases from V and 7 bases from J; junction bases left unmatched: 0. Germline V gives CDR1 SGHNT, CDR2 YENEEA. This CDR3 spans 13 amino acids. Here the CDR3 DNA reads TGTGCCAGCAGCTTAGAACTAGCGAATGAGCAGTTCTTC. This translates into CASSLELANEQFF.

The CDR3 loop reads CASSKGRGAGGSNEQFF. In nucleotides, the CDR3 is TGTGCCAGTAGTAAGGGTCGTGGAGCGGGAGGCTCCAATGAGCAGTTCTTC. The rearrangement uses TRBV19 and TRBJ2-1; TRBD2 agrees at 9 bases. The trim removed 4 bases at V and 6 bases at J, leaving 13 bases unmatched. This CDR3 region has 17 residues. The V gene's germline CDR1 is LNHDA and CDR2 SQIVND (reference sequence).

This chain joins TRBV5-1 and TRBJ2-7; 7 bases are a match to TRBD2. V was clipped by 4 bases and J by 2 bases; unmatched bases: 9. The CDR3 loop spans 15 amino acids. Germline values: CDR1 SGHRS, CDR2 YFSETQ. The CDR3, as DNA: TGCGCCAGCAGCCCGGTACCTAGCGGTCCCTACGAGCAGTACTTC. Residues: CASSPVPSGPYEQYF.

The chain recombines TRBV6-6 with TRBJ1-2; 8 bases are a match to TRBD1. This CDR3 comprises 15 residues. The germline V gene encodes CDR1 MNHNY and CDR2 SVGAGI (reference sequence). The ends lost 6 bases at V and 0 bases at J; junction bases unmatched: 6. CDR3 sequence reads: CASRSGQGANYGYTF. The CDR3 bases are TGTGCCAGCAGATCCGGACAGGGAGCTAACTATGGCTACACCTTC.

The chain is built from TRBV5-4 and TRBJ1-2, with D possibly being TRBD1 (5 bases). Germline CDR1 reads SGHNT; CDR2 reads YYREEE (reference sequence). Trimming removed 0 bases at V and 4 bases at J, with 10 bases between. This CDR3 region has 14 residues. The CDR3 loop reads CASSLEGYSYGYTF. Here the CDR3 DNA reads TGTGCCAGCAGCTTGGAGGGGTATAGCTATGGCTACACCTTC.

This rearrangement joins TRBV6-5 to TRBJ1-5, with D hard to call. Germline CDR1 is MNHEY and CDR2 is SVGAGI. This CDR3 region has 15 residues. The V and J ends lost 5 bases and 7 bases respectively, with 18 bases between them. CDR3 protein: CASSTQSLPLQPQHF. In nucleotides, the CDR3 is TGTGCCAGCAGTACACAGAGCCTACCCTTACAGCCCCAGCATTTT.

This chain connects TRBV4-1 to TRBJ1-4; D unresolved. CDR1 and CDR2 from the germline V gene are MGHRA and YSYEKL. The CDR3 length is 15 residues. V was pared by 4 bases and J by 1 base, with 10 bases between. The CDR3 DNA follows: TGCGCCAGCAGCCCTGTCGGAGAAACTAATGAAAAACTGTTTTTT. It encodes CASSPVGETNEKLFF.